This TCR beta chain was sequenced during a study of T cells in Graves' hyperthyroidism and ophthalmopathy. This CDR3 spans 18 amino acids. J gave up 0 bases and V 5 bases, and 10 bases lay outside the gene matches. Germline values: CDR1 SGHDT, CDR2 YYEEEE. Uncontrolled infections, other autoimmune diseases, pregnancy or lactation led to exclusion of patients. Amplification of TCR beta CDR3 regions was performed using RNA transcripts as template. HTBI primers were the set used in a first-round RT-PCR of the TCR CDR3. One entry per CDR3 protein results from TCRdb running MiXCR on the multiplex PCR reads. The table shows roughly 660,000 distinct CDR3 sequences, with 15% to 20% occurring only once.

The material sequenced was blood. The chain uses TRBV5-6 and TRBJ2-3, with 12 bases matching TRBD2. The clonotype comes from a man aged 45-65 years with Graves' hyperthyroidism. The DNA for the CDR3 is TGTGCCAGCAGTTACGGACTAGCGGGGACCCCTAGCACAGATACGCAGTATTTT. Amino acid sequence: CASSYGLAGTPSTDTQYF.